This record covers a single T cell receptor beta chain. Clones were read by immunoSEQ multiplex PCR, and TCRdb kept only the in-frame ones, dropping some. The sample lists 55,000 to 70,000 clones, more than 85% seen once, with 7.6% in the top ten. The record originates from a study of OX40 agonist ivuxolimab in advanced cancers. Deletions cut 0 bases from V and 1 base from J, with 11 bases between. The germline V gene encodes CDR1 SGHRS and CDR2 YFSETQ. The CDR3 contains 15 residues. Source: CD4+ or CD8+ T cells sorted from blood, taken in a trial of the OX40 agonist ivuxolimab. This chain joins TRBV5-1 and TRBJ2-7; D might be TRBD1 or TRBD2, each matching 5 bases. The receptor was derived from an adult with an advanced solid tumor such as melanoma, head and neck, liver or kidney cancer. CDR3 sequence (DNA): TGCGCCAGCAGCTTGGGGGACCCCGTGTCCTACGAGCAGTACTTC. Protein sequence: CASSLGDPVSYEQYF.